A single sample gave rise to the 16 T cell receptor beta chains below, sequenced in a study of identical twins. TCRdb re-called the 5' RACE reads through MiXCR, storing one row per CDR3 protein. The sample holds fewer than 450,000 distinct CDR3 sequences, approximately 10% seen once. The sequencing sample was made of naive T cells sorted from blood. The receptors derive from a woman aged 50 to 60 in good health.

The table lists this clonotype with many counts. V usage is TRBV29-1 and J usage is TRBJ2-7; 10 bases agree with TRBD1. The CDR3 spans 17 residues. Germline V gives CDR1 SQVTM, CDR2 ANQGSEA. The V gene end was trimmed by 4 bases and the J gene end by 3 bases; junction bases not matched to a gene: 15. Here the CDR3 reads CSVARDRGFIMLYEQYF. The CDR3 region has the DNA TGCAGCGTTGCCCGGGACAGGGGATTTATAATGCTCTACGAGCAGTACTTC.

The sample holds a few counts of this clonotype. This rearrangement joins TRBV3-1 to TRBJ2-1; a weak D match, TRBD2 (6 bases). Germline loops: CDR1 LGHDT, CDR2 YNNKEL (reference sequence). CDR3 length: 15 amino acids. The germline V and J ends were trimmed by 1 base and 0 bases, with 7 bases remaining between them. CDR3 DNA sequence: TGTGCCAGCAGCCAAGCGGGAGCCTCCTACAATGAGCAGTTCTTC. It specifies CASSQAGASYNEQFF.

This clonotype was observed many times. The chain combines TRBV10-3 with TRBJ2-1; D unresolved. The CDR3 contains 11 residues. Deletions cut 2 bases from V and 10 bases from J, with 6 bases between. In germline, CDR1 is ENHRY, CDR2 SYGVKD. The CDR3, as DNA: TGTGCCATCAGTGAGATAAGCGAGCAGTTCTTC. Translating gives CAISEISEQFF.

This clonotype was detected ten times or more. The CDR3 coding sequence is TGTGCCAGCAGCTTAGCAGCGGGAGGAAGTTACGAGCAGTACGTC. It codes for CASSLAAGGSYEQYV. The rearrangement uses TRBV11-2 and TRBJ2-7; TRBD2 matches 9 bases. With V trimmed by 1 base and J by 4 bases, 5 bases remained unmatched. Germline values: CDR1 SGHAT, CDR2 FQNNGV. The CDR3 has 15 residues.

Of note for this clonotype: This could be a read error, since a much larger clone is one nucleotide away. This sequence joins TRBV11-2 and TRBJ2-2; a possible D gene is TRBD1 (5 bases). The CDR3 runs 18 residues. Germline V gene data show CDR1 as SGHAT and CDR2 as FQNNGV. CDR3 amino acids: CVSSSPYPGKENTGELFF. The CDR3, as DNA: TGTGTCAGCAGCTCCCCTTATCCAGGGAAGGAGAACACCGGGGAGCTGTTTTTT.

This clonotype was found many times. This CDR3 is CASGLPDPNTGELFF. CDR3 DNA: TGTGCTAGTGGCCTTCCGGACCCGAACACCGGGGAGCTGTTTTTT. The V gene is TRBV12-5, the J gene TRBJ2-2, with unresolved D. The length of the CDR3 is 15 residues. The V gene's germline CDR1 is LGHNT and CDR2 FRNRAP. Trimming removed 6 bases at V and 0 bases at J, with 11 bases between.

The chain carries TRBV20-1 and TRBJ1-5, with TRBD1 as a possible D gene (6 bases). Germline V lookup: CDR1 DFQATT, CDR2 SNEGSKA (reference sequence). V lost 4 bases, J lost 4 bases, and 17 bases lay in between. The CDR3 runs 15 residues. The chain's CDR3 is CSAKGDLLENQPQHF. The CDR3, as DNA: TGCAGTGCTAAGGGGGACCTTTTAGAAAATCAGCCCCAGCATTTT.

This clonotype was observed a few times. This chain connects TRBV10-1 to TRBJ2-1; no clear D gene. CDR3 length: 14 amino acids. Trimming took 0 bases from V and 13 from J, leaving 16 bases between them. Germline CDR1 reads WNHNN; CDR2 reads SYGVQD (reference sequence). The CDR3 nucleotides read TGCGCCAGCAGTGAGTCGATGGATAGACCTCATCAGTTCTTC. Encoded protein: CASSESMDRPHQFF.

The chain employs TRBV6-1 and TRBJ2-7; D may match TRBD1 or TRBD2 (5 bases each). The CDR3 contains 15 residues. Germline V CDR1 and CDR2: MNHNS, SASEGT. Trimming left V 1 base short and J 2 bases short, with 12 bases between. The CDR3 spells CASSEDEGRAYEQYF. CDR3 DNA sequence: TGTGCCAGCAGTGAAGACGAGGGGCGTGCCTACGAGCAGTACTTC.

This clonotype was recorded a few times. The CDR3 spells CASSGEGEQFF. In DNA, the CDR3 is TGTGCCAGCAGTGGGGAGGGCGAGCAGTTCTTC. The V gene is TRBV25-1, the J gene TRBJ2-1; 7 bases line up with TRBD2. This CDR3 has 11 amino acids. V lost 4 bases to trimming and J lost 10 bases; unmatched junction nucleotides: 1. Per germline, CDR1 MGHDK and CDR2 SYGVNS.

About this clonotype: Without the conserved terminal phenylalanine or tryptophan, this CDR3 likely stems from a read error. The V gene is TRBV19, the J gene TRBJ1-3; D might be TRBD1 (5 bases). Deletions cut 6 bases from V and 7 bases from J, with 10 bases between. The germline gives CDR1 LNHDA, CDR2 SQIVND (reference sequence). CDR3 length: 12 residues. The chain's CDR3 is CASRDIRNTIYS. The DNA of the CDR3 is TGTGCCAGTAGGGACATTAGGAACACCATATATTCT.

The chain's CDR3 is CASSSPGGKIGVEFF. In nucleotides, the CDR3 is TGCGCCAGCAGCTCTCCAGGCGGGAAAATCGGAGTGGAGTTCTTC. The V and J genes are TRBV4-1 and TRBJ2-1; D perhaps matches TRBD2 (6 bases). The CDR3 length is 15 residues. V was pared by 5 bases and J by 14 bases, with 25 bases between. The germline V gene has CDR1 MGHRA and CDR2 YSYEKL.

Remarks on this clonotype: This may come from a read error, since a much larger clone is one base off. In this CDR3 the conserved last residue, phenylalanine or tryptophan, is missing, so a read error is likely. This chain connects TRBV4-2 to TRBJ2-1; 9 bases are shared with TRBD2. The CDR3 covers 15 residues. With V trimmed by 3 bases and J by 8 bases, 8 bases remained unmatched. Germline CDR1 and CDR2: LGHNA and YNFKEQ. CDR3 coding DNA: TGTGCCAGCAGCCAGTTAGCGGGAGAGTTTGATGAGCAGTTCTAC. It is translated as CASSQLAGEFDEQFY.

In this sample, this clonotype turned up many times. The V and J genes are TRBV12-3 or TRBV12-4 and TRBJ2-3, with D tentatively TRBD2 (5 bases). The CDR3 is 14 amino acids. V lost 7 bases to trimming and J lost 2 bases, with 13 bases between them. The CDR3 spells CASIEADPTDTQYF. CDR3 DNA: TGTGCCAGCATTGAAGCGGACCCCACAGATACGCAGTATTTT.

Ten or more counts support this clonotype. This chain connects TRBV20-1 to TRBJ2-7; 11 nucleotides line up with TRBD2. CDR1 and CDR2 from the germline V gene are DFQATT and SNEGSKA (reference sequence). The V and J ends lost 6 bases and 2 bases, in that order; junction bases with no gene match: 3. This CDR3 comprises 13 residues. The CDR3 protein is CSAGTSGPYEQYF. CDR3 nucleotide sequence: TGCAGTGCCGGGACTAGCGGCCCCTACGAGCAGTACTTC.

To note about this clonotype: A junction end diverges from the germline sequence, so it may reflect a read error. The chain joins TRBV5-1 to TRBJ1-1; possible D gene TRBD1, 5 bases. This CDR3 region has 18 residues. Per germline, CDR1 SGHRS and CDR2 YFSETQ. CDR3 residues: CDSSLLRDLGQFLTEAFF. The CDR3 DNA reads as TGCGACAGCAGCTTGTTACGGGATTTGGGGCAGTTTCTAACTGAAGCTTTCTTT.